The sequence of this TCR beta chain was determined in a study of cytomegalovirus exposure and HLA in healthy donors. To note about this clone: The sample carries other DNA sequences with the same CDR3.

Researchers ran the PCR with 60 Vbeta and 13 Jbeta primers. Data came from immunoSEQ multiplex PCR; TCRdb stores just in-frame clones and leaves some out. This sample has about 210,000 clones, with approximately 83% found just once. This CDR3 contains 15 residues. Germline CDR1 and CDR2: SGHKS and YYEKEE (reference sequence). The V end lost 2 bases, the J end lost 1 base, and 9 bases lay between the germline ends. The gene calls are TRBV5-5 and TRBJ1-4; D might be TRBD1 (6 bases). The specimen was PBMCs. The clonotype was recovered from a woman between 45 and 60 years old in good health and CMV-seropositive. The CDR3 DNA reads TGTGCCAGCAGCTTAAGGACAGTAACTAATGAAAAACTGTTTTTT. This gives the protein CASSLRTVTNEKLFF.